The 18 T cell receptor beta chains below come from one sample, sequenced in a study of T cell repertoires in cytomegalovirus infection. No antigen is known for these receptors. TCRdb processed the reads anew with MiXCR; each CDR3 protein has one entry. The sample yields around 800,000 distinct CDR3 sequences, around a third seen once. Sequencing used cultured CD8+ T cells from PBMCs, obtained from culture after CMV antigen stimulation. Receptor source: a human donor in good health (CMV status not recorded). Some clones in this sample may be carry-over from other donors' samples.

The chain joins TRBV13 to TRBJ2-4; TRBD1 matches at 9 bases. Trimming removed 3 bases from V and 6 bases from J; junction bases left unmatched: 6. Germline V gives CDR1 PRHDT, CDR2 FYEKMQ (reference sequence). The CDR3 runs 15 residues. For the CDR3, the DNA is TGTGCCAGCAGCTTTCCGGGACAGGGTCGAAACATTCAGTACTTC. Translating gives CASSFPGQGRNIQYF.

V gene TRBV28 combines with J gene TRBJ2-1; TRBD2 aligns across 11 bases. The CDR3 is made up of 12 amino acids. CDR1 and CDR2 (germline): MDHEN, SYDVKM. The CDR3 nucleotides are TGTGCGCTAGCGGGGGGCGACAATGAGCAGTTCTTC. This codes for CALAGGDNEQFF.

This clonotype was seen at least ten times. This CDR3 is CASSGLAGGDTQYF. For the CDR3, the DNA is TGTGCCAGCAGCGGACTAGCGGGGGGGGATACGCAGTATTTT. The chain joins TRBV27 to TRBJ2-3; 15 positions agree with TRBD2. This CDR3 has 14 amino acids. Germline lookup yields CDR1 MNHEY and CDR2 SMNVEV (reference sequence). V lost 6 bases to trimming and J lost 6 bases; unmatched junction nucleotides: 1.

The V gene is TRBV12-3 or TRBV12-4, the J gene TRBJ1-2; D gene ambiguous. The CDR3 extends over 12 amino acids. Trimming left V 7 bases short and J 7 bases short, with 13 bases between. The CDR3: CASTSGKGGYTF. CDR3 sequence (DNA): TGTGCCAGCACCTCTGGGAAGGGTGGCTACACCTTC.

The chain has TRBV10-3 and TRBJ2-2; D is ambiguous. Germline V gene sequence: CDR1 ENHRY, CDR2 SYGVKD. V was trimmed by 3 bases and J by 3 bases, leaving 11 bases between them. The CDR3 loop spans 15 amino acids. CDR3 nucleotides: TGTGCCATCAGTGATCATGGTCCCGACACCGGGGAGCTGTTTTTT. Translated: CAISDHGPDTGELFF.

The table lists this clonotype with a few counts. The rearrangement joins TRBV4-1 to TRBJ2-3; 11 bases agree with TRBD2. The CDR3 runs 18 residues. With 1 base clipped from V and 2 bases from J, the junction kept 8 bases outside the gene matches. Germline lookup yields CDR1 MGHRA and CDR2 YSYEKL. DNA of the CDR3: TGCGCCAGCAGCCAAGGGATAGCGGGGGGGCGCGTCACAGATACGCAGTATTTT. This encodes CASSQGIAGGRVTDTQYF.

The DNA for the CDR3 is TGCAGCGTTGTGTGGTGGACCTACGAGCAGTACTTC. As protein: CSVVWWTYEQYF. The chain couples TRBV29-1 to TRBJ2-7; D not resolved. The CDR3 sequence is 12 residues long. Trimming removed 4 bases at V and 2 bases at J, with 9 bases between. Germline V gives CDR1 SQVTM, CDR2 ANQGSEA.

The gene calls are TRBV15 and TRBJ1-2; TRBD1 aligns across 7 bases. Trimming cost V 0 bases and J 7 bases; bases outside gene matches: 17. Germline V CDR1 and CDR2: LNHNV, YYDKDF (reference sequence). CDR3 length: 18 residues. The CDR3 sequence is CATSRDPPTGVESGGYTF. In nucleotides, the CDR3 is TGTGCCACCAGCAGAGATCCCCCTACAGGGGTCGAATCGGGTGGCTACACCTTC.

The V gene is TRBV19, the J gene TRBJ2-5, with 8 bases aligning to TRBD2. The CDR3 runs to 15 residues. The germline gives CDR1 LNHDA, CDR2 SQIVND (reference sequence). V gave up 9 bases and J gave up 1 base; unmatched junction bases: 10. The CDR3 DNA sequence: TGTGCCAGAAAAGGCCAGCGGGGGCCCCAAGAGACCCAGTACTTC. It is translated as CARKGQRGPQETQYF.

The genes are TRBV4-1 and TRBJ2-7, with 8 bases identical to TRBD1. CDR1 is MGHRA and CDR2 is YSYEKL in the germline V gene. This CDR3 spans 17 amino acids. J gave up 1 base and V 0 bases, and 8 bases lay outside the gene matches. CDR3 in DNA: TGCGCCAGCAGCCAAGAACCCTACGGGACAGGTTCCTACGAGCAGTACGTC. Its translation is CASSQEPYGTGSYEQYV.

The rearrangement links TRBV4-2 to TRBJ2-7; 7 nucleotides align to TRBD2. Germline loops: CDR1 LGHNA, CDR2 YNFKEQ. CDR3 length equals 14 residues. V lost 1 base and J lost 0; bases outside the gene matches: 0. DNA for the CDR3: TGTGCCAGCAGCCAAGGGGGGGGCTCCTACGAGCAGTACGTC. Translating it yields CASSQGGGSYEQYV.

The chain couples TRBV12-3 or TRBV12-4 to TRBJ1-2; 9 bases agree with TRBD1. V lost 1 base to trimming and J lost 5 bases; unmatched junction nucleotides: 11. The CDR3 covers 17 residues. The CDR3 DNA reads as TGTGCCAGCAGTTTAGGCCAGGCGACAGGGGGTTTGTATGGCTACACCTTC. This gives the protein CASSLGQATGGLYGYTF.

This clonotype was found a few times. The J gene is TRBJ2-7, the V gene TRBV7-8; D is possibly TRBD2 (5 bases). The CDR3 has 13 amino acids. Germline CDR1 is SGHVS and CDR2 is FQNEAQ. V was clipped by 1 base and J by 2 bases, with 6 bases between them. The CDR3 DNA follows: TGTGCCAGCAGCTTAGAACTAGCCTACGAGCAGTACTTC. This gives the protein CASSLELAYEQYF.

The chain carries TRBV27 and TRBJ2-3, with 12 bases that match TRBD2. This CDR3 has 16 amino acids. The V and J ends lost 6 bases and 1 base, in that order; junction bases with no gene match: 5. Germline CDR1 and CDR2: MNHEY and SMNVEV (reference sequence). CDR3 bases: TGTGCCAGCAGGCTAGCGGGGGGGCGAGGCACAGATACGCAGTATTTT. This encodes CASRLAGGRGTDTQYF.

This clonotype was found a few times. This sequence joins TRBV12-3 or TRBV12-4 and TRBJ2-3; possible D gene TRBD2, 5 bases. The V end lost 5 bases, the J end lost 0 bases, and 12 bases lay between the germline ends. There are 15 residues in the CDR3. The CDR3 DNA reads TGTGCCAGCAGTGTGCGAGGGTATAGCACAGATACGCAGTATTTT. This codes for CASSVRGYSTDTQYF.

This clonotype came up a few times. V and J are TRBV11-3 and TRBJ1-1; no firm D call. CDR1 is SGHNT, CDR2 YENEEA, per germline. The CDR3 is made up of 12 amino acids. The V and J ends lost 5 bases and 6 bases respectively, with 10 bases between them. The CDR3, as DNA: TGTGCCAGCAGCCTGGACGGCGCTGAAGCTTTCTTT. Residues: CASSLDGAEAFF.

This clonotype was recorded at least ten times. The genes are TRBV28 and TRBJ2-6, with D unclear. V was pared by 8 bases and J by 0 bases, with 14 bases between. CDR3 length: 16 amino acids. CDR1 and CDR2 from the germline V gene are MDHEN and SYDVKM. The CDR3: CASQLARGSGANVLTF. CDR3 nucleotide sequence: TGTGCCAGCCAACTTGCGCGAGGCTCTGGGGCCAACGTCCTGACTTTC.

The sample holds many counts of this clonotype. The chain combines TRBV7-9 with TRBJ2-1, with 9 bases matching TRBD2. J gave up 0 bases and V 5 bases, and 5 bases lay outside the gene matches. The CDR3 is 16 residues long. Germline values: CDR1 SEHNR, CDR2 FQNEAQ (reference sequence). The CDR3 loop is CASSPAGGSSYNEQFF. CDR3 in DNA: TGTGCCAGCAGCCCAGCGGGGGGTTCCTCCTACAATGAGCAGTTCTTC.